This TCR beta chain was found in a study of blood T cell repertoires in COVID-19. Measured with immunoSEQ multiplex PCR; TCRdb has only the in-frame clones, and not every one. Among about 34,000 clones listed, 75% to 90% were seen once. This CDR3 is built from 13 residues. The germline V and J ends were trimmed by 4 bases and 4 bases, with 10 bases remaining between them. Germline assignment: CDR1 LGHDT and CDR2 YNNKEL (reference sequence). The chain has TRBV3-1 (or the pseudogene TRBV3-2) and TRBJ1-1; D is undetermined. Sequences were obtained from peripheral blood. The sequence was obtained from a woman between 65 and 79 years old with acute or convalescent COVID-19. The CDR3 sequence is CASSPGGSTEAFF. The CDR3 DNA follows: TGTGCCAGCAGCCCAGGTGGAAGCACTGAAGCTTTCTTT.